The 29 T cell receptor beta chains given below trace back to one sample, sequenced in a study of neurological immune-mediated disorders. TCRdb used MiXCR to reprocess the 5' RACE reads, holding one entry per CDR3 protein. This table has tens of thousands of distinct CDR3 sequences, about 12% appearing once. The sample taken for sequencing was PBMCs. The source of these receptors is a man aged 55 to 70 in good health.

The chain links TRBV15 to TRBJ2-2; possible D gene TRBD1, 7 bases. The CDR3 is 15 residues long. The germline V and J ends were trimmed by 4 bases and 6 bases, with 15 bases remaining between them. Germline CDR1 reads LNHNV; CDR2 reads YYDKDF (reference sequence). DNA of the CDR3: TGTGCCACCAGCAACGGGCAGGGGGAGGCCGGGGAGCTGTTTTTT. Translated, it gives CATSNGQGEAGELFF.

This clonotype was seen at least ten times. The chain has TRBV5-5 and TRBJ2-2, with 7 positions matching TRBD2. The length of the CDR3 is 15 residues. V lost 2 bases and J lost 6; bases outside the gene matches: 7. Per germline, CDR1 SGHKS and CDR2 YYEKEE (reference sequence). The CDR3 is CASSLGGRDAGELFF. In DNA, the CDR3 is TGTGCCAGCAGCTTAGGTGGGAGGGATGCCGGGGAGCTGTTTTTT.

Sample share makes this clonotype medium-sized. V is TRBV6-4 and J is TRBJ2-1; 8 positions agree with TRBD1. With V trimmed by 6 bases and J by 6 bases, 10 bases remained unmatched. CDR1 is MRHNA, CDR2 SNTAGT, per germline. The CDR3 is made up of 15 amino acids. The CDR3, as DNA: TGTGCCAGCAGCCCCGGACAGGGTCCCTTCAATGAGCAGTTCTTC. Its protein product is CASSPGQGPFNEQFF.

This clonotype was counted at least ten times. This chain joins TRBV5-1 and TRBJ2-2; no firm D call. Between the trimmed V and J ends, which lost 2 bases and 4 bases, there was a span of 9 bases. The CDR3 has 14 residues. Germline CDR1 and CDR2: SGHRS and YFSETQ. The CDR3 loop is CASSFVQSTGELFF. The DNA for the CDR3 is TGCGCCAGCAGCTTCGTCCAGAGCACCGGGGAGCTGTTTTTT.

By sample share, this clonotype is medium-sized. The CDR3 region has the DNA TGTGCCAGCAGCTTCTGGGCCGCGGACGGGGAGCTGTTTTTT. Protein: CASSFWAADGELFF. This chain uses TRBV5-5 with TRBJ2-2, with D unclear. Deletions cut 2 bases from V and 7 bases from J, with 12 bases between. Germline-derived CDR1 and CDR2 are SGHKS and YYEKEE (reference sequence). The CDR3 consists of 14 residues.

This clonotype showed up many times. The chain joins TRBV5-1 to TRBJ2-5, with 9 bases that match TRBD2. The CDR3 runs to 15 residues. V shed 4 bases, J shed 1 base, and the junction held 5 bases outside the gene matches. The V gene's germline CDR1 is SGHRS and CDR2 YFSETQ. CDR3 in DNA: TGCGCCAGCAGCGGCGGGGGGGCCGGCCAAGAGACCCAGTACTTC. Translated: CASSGGGAGQETQYF.

Ten or more counts support this clonotype. The chain couples TRBV5-1 to TRBJ1-4, with no clear D. Deletions cut 4 bases from V and 4 bases from J, with 14 bases between. The germline gives CDR1 SGHRS, CDR2 YFSETQ. The CDR3 loop spans 15 amino acids. The CDR3 reads CASSPDGRDNEKLFF. CDR3 bases: TGCGCCAGCAGCCCGGACGGAAGAGATAATGAAAAACTGTTTTTT.

Judged by abundance, this clonotype is medium-sized (0.01 to 0.1%). The V and J genes are TRBV12-3 or TRBV12-4 and TRBJ1-1; D is uncertain. This CDR3 is built from 11 residues. V lost 7 bases, J lost 6 bases, and 9 bases lay in between. The DNA of the CDR3 is TGTGCCAGCACCGTGGCGGCTGAAGCTTTCTTT. This translates into CASTVAAEAFF.

The chain uses TRBV5-4 and TRBJ1-1, with 9 bases identical to TRBD1. CDR1 is SGHNT and CDR2 is YYREEE in the germline V gene (reference sequence). The CDR3 contains 16 residues. V dropped 4 bases and J dropped 5; count of bases not matched to a gene: 12. CDR3 in amino acids: CASSAATGGFVTEAFF. The CDR3 DNA reads as TGTGCCAGCAGCGCCGCGACAGGGGGATTCGTAACTGAAGCTTTCTTT.

This clonotype was seen ten or more times. The CDR3 DNA sequence: TGCAGCGCGCATGATTCGAACAGGGGGGAAGCTTTCTTT. This translates into CSAHDSNRGEAFF. V and J are TRBV29-1 and TRBJ1-1; 8 bases map to TRBD1. J lost 8 bases, V lost 7 bases, and 12 bases had no gene match. This CDR3 comprises 13 residues. Germline V gene lookup returns CDR1 SQVTM and CDR2 ANQGSEA.

At least ten counts were recorded for this clonotype. This chain joins TRBV15 and TRBJ2-1; TRBD1 agrees at 8 bases. The CDR3 is made up of 19 amino acids. The J segment lost 0 bases and the V segment lost 0 bases, leaving 10 bases of the junction unmatched. Per the germline V gene, CDR1 is LNHNV and CDR2 is YYDKDF (reference sequence). In DNA, the CDR3 is TGTGCCACCAGCAGAGATGGCCAGGGGGCTTCCAGCTCCTACAATGAGCAGTTCTTC. Its translation: CATSRDGQGASSSYNEQFF. Full variable domain (missing parts from reference TRBV15 and TRBJ2-1): DAMVIQNPRYQVTQFGKPVTLSCSQTLNHNVMYWYQQKSSQAPKLLFHYYDKDFNNEADTPDNFQSRRPNTSFCFLDIRSPGLGDTAMYLCATSRDGQGASSSYNEQFFGPGTRLTVL.

V usage is TRBV5-1 and J usage is TRBJ2-1; D is unresolved. The CDR3 covers 13 residues. The V and J ends lost 0 bases and 6 bases respectively, with 7 bases between them. Germline assignment: CDR1 SGHRS and CDR2 YFSETQ. The DNA for the CDR3 is TGCGCCAGCAGCTTGGGTGTCGCCAATGAGCAGTTCTTC. Amino acids: CASSLGVANEQFF. Full variable domain (remainder filled in from reference TRBV5-1 and TRBJ2-1): KAGVTQTPRYLIKTRGQQVTLSCSPISGHRSVSWYQQTPGQGLQFLFEYFSETQRNKGNFPGRFSGRQFSNSRSEMNVSTLELGDSALYLCASSLGVANEQFFGPGTRLTVL.

This clonotype was recorded many times. Here the CDR3 reads CASSTSGNPYEQYF. CDR3 in DNA: TGTGCCAGCTCTACTAGCGGTAATCCCTACGAGCAGTACTTC. The V call is TRBV18, the J call TRBJ2-7; 8 bases line up with TRBD2. Germline V gene sequence: CDR1 KGHSH, CDR2 LQKENI. This CDR3 contains 14 residues. V trimming: 6 bases; J trimming: 2 bases; junction bases outside the gene matches: 6.

This clonotype has ten or more counts. This chain uses TRBV20-1 with TRBJ1-5, with D tentatively TRBD1 (5 bases). The CDR3 has 13 amino acids. V gave up 3 bases and J gave up 5 bases, with 11 bases separating them. Germline V lookup: CDR1 DFQATT, CDR2 SNEGSKA (reference sequence). The CDR3 here is CSASKGRDQPQHF. Written as DNA, the CDR3 is TGCAGTGCTAGTAAGGGACGAGATCAGCCCCAGCATTTT.

This clonotype was recorded at least ten times. The J gene is TRBJ2-3, the V gene TRBV20-1; 8 bases agree with TRBD1. CDR1 DFQATT and CDR2 SNEGSKA come from the germline V gene (reference sequence). This CDR3 contains 12 residues. V was clipped by 3 bases and J by 8 bases; unmatched bases: 4. CDR3 DNA sequence: TGCAGTGCTAGCCCAGACAGGGGTACGCAGTATTTT. Translating gives CSASPDRGTQYF.

This clonotype was detected ten times or more. The J gene is TRBJ1-2, the V gene TRBV29-1; 8 nucleotides match TRBD1. This CDR3 is built from 13 residues. Trimming cost V 5 bases and J 8 bases; bases outside gene matches: 10. The germline gives CDR1 SQVTM, CDR2 ANQGSEA. CDR3 DNA sequence: TGCAGCGTTCAACCGGCAGGGGGCGGCGGCTACACCTTC. Translating it yields CSVQPAGGGGYTF.

This clonotype was observed at least ten times. The chain joins TRBV5-1 to TRBJ2-2; D unresolved. The CDR3 spans 13 residues. In germline, CDR1 is SGHRS, CDR2 YFSETQ. Trimming shortened V by 3 bases and J by 6 bases, and 9 bases separated the two germline ends. In DNA, the CDR3 is TGCGCCAGCAGCTCCATGTCCCCCGGGGAGCTGTTTTTT. Protein product: CASSSMSPGELFF.

This clonotype showed up many times. The chain joins TRBV5-1 to TRBJ2-2; possibly TRBD2 for D (5 bases). This CDR3 has 15 amino acids. Trimming stripped 0 bases from V and 5 bases from J, with 11 bases between. Germline lookup yields CDR1 SGHRS and CDR2 YFSETQ. This CDR3 reads CASSLAGLGTGELFF. The CDR3 DNA follows: TGCGCCAGCAGCTTGGCGGGGTTGGGGACCGGGGAGCTGTTTTTT.

This clonotype was found many times. Just one base apart from a much larger clone, this may be a read error. The chain recombines TRBV7-2 with TRBJ2-7, with a possible D match to TRBD2 (5 bases). This CDR3 has 14 amino acids. Germline CDR1 reads SGHTA; CDR2 reads FQGNSA. CDR3 sequence: CANSFSLAAYEQYF. The DNA for the CDR3 is TGTGCCAACAGCTTTTCGCTAGCCGCCTACGAGCAGTACTTC.

As regards this clonotype: A much larger clonotype is one base distant, so this may be a read error. The chain couples TRBV3-1 to TRBJ2-7; weak D call: TRBD2 (5 bases). CDR1 is LGHDT and CDR2 is YNNKEL in the germline V gene (reference sequence). The CDR3 consists of 14 residues. Written as DNA, the CDR3 is TGTGCCAGCGGCCAAGATCCGTTGACTAACGAGCAGTACTTC. Its translation is CASGQDPLTNEQYF.

This clonotype has at least ten counts. This sequence joins TRBV5-1 and TRBJ1-4; 9 bases are a match to TRBD1. Trimming removed 3 bases from V and 7 bases from J; junction bases left unmatched: 1. The CDR3 is 13 amino acids. Germline V CDR1 and CDR2: SGHRS, YFSETQ. CDR3 protein: CASSSDRGEKLFF. In DNA form, the CDR3 reads TGCGCCAGCAGCTCGGACAGGGGTGAAAAACTGTTTTTT.

This clonotype was seen at least ten times. The DNA for the CDR3 is TGCGCCAGCAGCTTGACTAGCGGGGGGGCCACTGAGCAGTTCTTC. This encodes CASSLTSGGATEQFF. The chain uses TRBV5-1 and TRBJ2-1; 13 bases agree with TRBD2. Losses at the gene ends were 1 base for V and 9 bases for J; bases not matched to a gene: 4. This CDR3 comprises 15 residues. Per germline, CDR1 SGHRS and CDR2 YFSETQ.

This clonotype appeared many times. The gene calls are TRBV20-1 and TRBJ2-5; D perhaps matches TRBD2 (5 bases). The CDR3 covers 16 residues. Looked up from germline, CDR1 is DFQATT and CDR2 is SNEGSKA (reference sequence). V shed 4 bases and J shed 4 bases, with 22 bases lying between them. This chain's CDR3 is CSAMDPTEAVGETQYF. The DNA for the CDR3 is TGCAGTGCTATGGACCCCACAGAAGCGGTAGGAGAGACCCAGTACTTC.

About this clonotype itself: At one boundary the junction diverges from the germline segment, which might be a read error. The gene calls are TRBV6-2 or TRBV6-3 and TRBJ2-1; perhaps TRBD2 as D (5 bases). Germline-derived CDR1 and CDR2 are MNHEY and SVGEGT. The CDR3 extends over 14 amino acids. CDR3 residues: CVSGRFGTYNEKFF. Written as DNA, the CDR3 is TGTGTCAGCGGACGTTTCGGCACCTACAATGAGAAGTTCTTC.

At least ten counts were recorded for this clonotype. The chain recombines TRBV14 with TRBJ2-1; D unclear. V shed 2 bases and J shed 6 bases, with 8 bases lying between them. The CDR3 is 13 amino acids. Germline V gene sequence: CDR1 SGHDN, CDR2 FVKESK. In DNA form, the CDR3 reads TGTGCCAGCAGCCAACTAGACTCCAATGAGCAGTTCTTC. Translated, it gives CASSQLDSNEQFF.

This clonotype ranks as medium-sized (0.01 to 0.1%). The rearrangement joins TRBV15 to TRBJ2-7; 9 bases line up with TRBD1. The germline CDR1 and CDR2 sequences are LNHNV and YYDKDF (reference sequence). The V gene end was trimmed by 2 bases and the J gene end by 0 bases; junction bases not matched to a gene: 5. The CDR3 runs to 16 residues. CDR3: CATSRSGTGSSYEQYF. CDR3 coding DNA: TGTGCCACCAGCAGATCCGGGACAGGGAGCTCCTACGAGCAGTACTTC.

This clonotype was observed at least ten times. V is TRBV7-9 and J is TRBJ1-1; perhaps TRBD1 as D (6 bases). Germline loops: CDR1 SEHNR, CDR2 FQNEAQ (reference sequence). V lost 4 bases and J 1 base, leaving 7 bases between the germline ends. The CDR3 is 13 residues long. The CDR3 here is CASSWTENTEAFF. The CDR3 bases are TGTGCCAGCAGCTGGACAGAGAACACTGAAGCTTTCTTT.

This clonotype was seen at least ten times. This rearrangement joins TRBV2 to TRBJ1-5; D is unresolved. The CDR3 contains 14 residues. The V end was cut by 7 bases, the J end by 3 bases, with 13 bases between. CDR1 SNHLY and CDR2 FYNNEI come from the germline V gene. The CDR3 loop reads CASTGPTDNQPQHF. Here the CDR3 DNA reads TGTGCCAGCACCGGACCTACGGACAATCAGCCCCAGCATTTT.

This clonotype was recorded many times. The V gene is TRBV12-3 or TRBV12-4, the J gene TRBJ2-2, with 8 bases lining up with TRBD1. This CDR3 contains 17 residues. V shed 8 bases, J shed 3 bases, and the junction held 14 bases outside the gene matches. As DNA, the CDR3 is TGTGCCAGCCGACAGGGGTTCTCCTTATTGGACACCGGGGAGCTGTTTTTT. Its translation is CASRQGFSLLDTGELFF.